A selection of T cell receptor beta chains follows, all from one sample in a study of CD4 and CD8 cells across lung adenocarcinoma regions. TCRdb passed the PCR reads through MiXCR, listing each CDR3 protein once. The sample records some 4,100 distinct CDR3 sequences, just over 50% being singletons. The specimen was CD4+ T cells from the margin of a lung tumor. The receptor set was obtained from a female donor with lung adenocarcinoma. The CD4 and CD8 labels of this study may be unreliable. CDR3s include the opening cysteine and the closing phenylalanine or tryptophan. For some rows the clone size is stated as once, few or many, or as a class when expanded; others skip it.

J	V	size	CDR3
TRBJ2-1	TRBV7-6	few	CASSLEAVAYNEQFF
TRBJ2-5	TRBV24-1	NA	CATSDPGTGEETQYF
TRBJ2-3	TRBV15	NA	CATTPCPHSFNYRNFLVVF
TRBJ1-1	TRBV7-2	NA	CASSLGPNPEVAFF
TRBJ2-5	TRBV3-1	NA	CASSPLGLAGVEQYF
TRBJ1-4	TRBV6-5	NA	CASSYTTGPNEKLFF
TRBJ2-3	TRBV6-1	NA	CATRGAGDTDTQYF
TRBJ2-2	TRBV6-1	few	CASSTQAGSRPGELFF
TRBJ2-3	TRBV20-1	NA	CSGLAGEADTDTQYF
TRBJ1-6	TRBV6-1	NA	CASSEESRYNSPLHF
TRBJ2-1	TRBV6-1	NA	CASSRDGEQFF
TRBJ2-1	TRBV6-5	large	CASSHMSSYNEQFF
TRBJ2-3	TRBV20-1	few	CSARDQADTQYF
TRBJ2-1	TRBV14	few	CASSQDLGLGVQFF
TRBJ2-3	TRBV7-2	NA	CASSFGSPADTQYF
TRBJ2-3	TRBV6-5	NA	CASSSSGDAETQYF